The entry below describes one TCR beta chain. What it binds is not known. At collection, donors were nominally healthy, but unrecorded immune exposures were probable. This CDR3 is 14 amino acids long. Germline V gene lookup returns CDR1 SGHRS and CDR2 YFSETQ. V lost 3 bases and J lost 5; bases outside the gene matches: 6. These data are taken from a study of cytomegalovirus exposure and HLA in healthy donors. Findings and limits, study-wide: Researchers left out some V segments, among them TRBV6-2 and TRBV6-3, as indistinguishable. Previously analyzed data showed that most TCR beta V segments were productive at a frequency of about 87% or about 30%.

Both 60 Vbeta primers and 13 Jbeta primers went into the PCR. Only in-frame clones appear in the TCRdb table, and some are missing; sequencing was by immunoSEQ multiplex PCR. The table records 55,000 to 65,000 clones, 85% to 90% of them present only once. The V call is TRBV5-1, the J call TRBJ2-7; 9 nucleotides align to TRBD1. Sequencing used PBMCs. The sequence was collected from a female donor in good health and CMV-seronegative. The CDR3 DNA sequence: TGCGCCAGCAGCTCCCGGGACAGGGCCCACGAGCAGTACTTC. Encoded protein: CASSSRDRAHEQYF.